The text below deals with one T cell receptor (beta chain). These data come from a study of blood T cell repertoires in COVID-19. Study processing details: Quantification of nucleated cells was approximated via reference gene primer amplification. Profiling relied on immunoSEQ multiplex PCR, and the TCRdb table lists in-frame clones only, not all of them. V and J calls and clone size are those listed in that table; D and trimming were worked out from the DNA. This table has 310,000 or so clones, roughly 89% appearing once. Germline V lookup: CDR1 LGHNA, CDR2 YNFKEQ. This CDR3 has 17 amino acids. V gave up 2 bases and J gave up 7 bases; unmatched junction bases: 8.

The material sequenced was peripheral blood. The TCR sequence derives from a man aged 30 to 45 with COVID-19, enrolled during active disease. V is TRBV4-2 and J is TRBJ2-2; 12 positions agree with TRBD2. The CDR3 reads CASSQRLAGVVGGELFF. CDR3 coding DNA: TGTGCCAGCAGCCAACGACTAGCGGGAGTGGTTGGCGGGGAGCTGTTTTTT.